Listed below are T cell receptor beta chains from one sample, sequenced in a study of cytomegalovirus exposure and HLA in healthy donors. TCRdb's copy holds only in-frame clones and misses some; the assay was immunoSEQ multiplex PCR. This table has 130,000 or so clones, roughly 73% appearing once. The sequenced sample was PBMCs. The receptors come from a man in his forties in good health and CMV-seronegative. The CDR3 runs from the conserved cysteine through the conserved F or W. D genes are given only for firm matches. The listing skips clone size in some rows; elsewhere it reads once, few, many or a size class.

V: TRBV6-5
size: NA
J: TRBJ1-1
D: NA
CDR3: CASSLRQANTEAFF
DNA: TGTGCCAGCAGTCTCAGACAGGCGAACACTGAAGCTTTCTTT

V: TRBV4-1
size: NA
J: TRBJ1-3
D: TRBD1
CDR3: CASSQLINRDSAGNTIYF
DNA: TGCGCCAGCAGCCAACTAATAAACCGGGACAGTGCTGGAAACACCATATATTTT

V: TRBV18
size: few
J: TRBJ2-1
D: NA
CDR3: CASSPPSVFNEQFF
DNA: TGTGCCAGCTCACCACCTAGCGTCTTCAATGAGCAGTTCTTC

V: TRBV5-4
size: NA
J: TRBJ1-4
D: NA
CDR3: CASSLGVSNEKLFF
DNA: TGTGCCAGCAGCTTGGGCGTTTCTAATGAAAAACTGTTTTTT

V: TRBV5-1
size: few
J: TRBJ2-1
D: TRBD1
CDR3: CASSRDSSYNEQFF
DNA: TGCGCCAGCAGCCGGGACAGCTCCTACAATGAGCAGTTCTTC

V: TRBV7-2
size: NA
J: TRBJ1-2
D: NA
CDR3: CASSLVRNGYTF
DNA: TGTGCCAGCAGCTTAGTCAGAAATGGCTACACCTTC

V: TRBV2
size: NA
J: TRBJ2-2
D: NA
CDR3: CASIVLITGELFF
DNA: TGTGCCAGCATAGTCTTGATAACCGGGGAGCTGTTTTTT

V: TRBV4-3
size: NA
J: TRBJ2-3
D: NA
CDR3: CASSPGLADTQYF
DNA: TGCGCCAGCAGCCCGGGACTTGCAGATACGCAGTATTTT

V: TRBV18
size: NA
J: TRBJ2-3
D: TRBD2
CDR3: CASSPPVITSGGRRTDTQYF
DNA: TGTGCCAGCTCACCACCGGTAATAACTAGCGGGGGCCGTCGCACAGATACGCAGTATTTT

V: TRBV11-1
size: NA
J: TRBJ1-6
D: TRBD1
CDR3: CASSLGQGNSPLHF
DNA: TGTGCCAGCAGCTTGGGACAGGGTAATTCACCCCTCCACTTT

V: TRBV5-1
size: NA
J: TRBJ2-6
D: NA
CDR3: CASSQDTGANVLTF
DNA: TGCGCCAGCAGCCAGGACACCGGGGCCAACGTCCTGACTTTC

V: TRBV2
size: NA
J: TRBJ1-1
D: TRBD1
CDR3: CASIGTGGGTEAFF
DNA: TGTGCCAGCATAGGGACAGGGGGTGGAACTGAAGCTTTCTTT

V: TRBV30
size: few
J: TRBJ1-2
D: NA
CDR3: CAWSWGGGYTF
DNA: TGTGCCTGGAGCTGGGGCGGTGGCTACACCTTC

V: TRBV4-1
size: NA
J: TRBJ2-7
D: TRBD2
CDR3: CASSQAKGTRADYEQYF
DNA: TGCGCCAGCAGCCAAGCGAAGGGGACTAGGGCGGACTACGAGCAGTACTTC

V: TRBV6-5
size: few
J: TRBJ1-2
D: NA
CDR3: CASSGDGGIAYGYTF
DNA: TGTGCCAGCAGTGGGGACGGGGGTATAGCCTATGGCTACACCTTC

V: TRBV13
size: NA
J: TRBJ2-7
D: TRBD1
CDR3: CASRVTGTNYEQYF
DNA: TGTGCCAGCAGGGTGACAGGGACGAACTACGAGCAGTACTTC

V: TRBV7-9
size: NA
J: TRBJ2-1
D: NA
CDR3: CASSLALTAWNEQFF
DNA: TGTGCCAGTAGCTTAGCGTTGACAGCATGGAATGAGCAGTTCTTC

V: TRBV28
size: NA
J: TRBJ1-2
D: TRBD1
CDR3: CASSPDRVGRGYTF
DNA: TGTGCCAGCAGTCCGGACAGGGTGGGAAGAGGCTACACCTTC

V: TRBV2
size: NA
J: TRBJ1-5
D: NA
CDR3: CASSDPNRINGNQPQHF
DNA: TGTGCCAGCAGTGACCCCAACAGAATCAATGGCAATCAGCCCCAGCATTTT

V: TRBV5-1
size: NA
J: TRBJ2-3
D: TRBD1
CDR3: CATHTGTGGWGTDTQYF
DNA: TGCGCCACCCATACCGGGACAGGGGGTTGGGGCACAGATACGCAGTATTTT

V: TRBV7-2
size: once
J: TRBJ1-2
D: NA
CDR3: CASSFDSLGGGRGYTF
DNA: TGTGCCAGCAGCTTCGACAGCCTCGGCGGGGGCCGTGGCTACACCTTC

V: TRBV5-1
size: NA
J: TRBJ2-3
D: NA
CDR3: CASSPARASTDTQYF
DNA: TGCGCCAGCAGCCCTGCTCGAGCTAGCACAGATACGCAGTATTTT

V: TRBV9
size: NA
J: TRBJ2-2
D: NA
CDR3: CASSVGGLNTGELFF
DNA: TGTGCCAGCAGCGTAGGGGGGCTTAACACCGGGGAGCTGTTTTTT

V: TRBV29-1
size: NA
J: TRBJ1-1
D: NA
CDR3: CSVTQVWAFF
DNA: TGCAGCGTTACTCAAGTTTGGGCTTTCTTT

V: TRBV4-1
size: NA
J: TRBJ2-7
D: TRBD1
CDR3: CASSLPRDRGGEQYF
DNA: TGCGCCAGCAGCCTGCCCCGGGACAGGGGTGGCGAGCAGTACTTC

V: TRBV29-1
size: NA
J: TRBJ2-7
D: TRBD1
CDR3: CSVAGTGAYEQYF
DNA: TGCAGCGTTGCCGGGACAGGGGCCTACGAGCAGTACTTC

V: TRBV4-2
size: NA
J: TRBJ1-2
D: TRBD1
CDR3: CASSQGTGAYGYTF
DNA: TGTGCCAGCAGCCAAGGAACAGGGGCCTATGGCTACACCTTC

V: TRBV15
size: few
J: TRBJ1-2
D: TRBD1
CDR3: CATSRGGRTGGYGYTF
DNA: TGTGCCACCAGCAGGGGGGGAAGGACAGGGGGGTATGGCTACACCTTC

V: TRBV5-4
size: few
J: TRBJ2-7
D: TRBD1
CDR3: CASSLPGTGVHEQYF
DNA: TGTGCCAGCAGCTTGCCCGGGACAGGGGTGCACGAGCAGTACTTC

V: TRBV18
size: NA
J: TRBJ1-1
D: TRBD1
CDR3: CASSPPGTERHQAFF
DNA: TGTGCCAGCTCACCACCGGGGACAGAGCGGCATCAAGCTTTCTTT

V: TRBV4-3
size: NA
J: TRBJ1-4
D: NA
CDR3: CASSQDGAAGHEKLFF
DNA: TGCGCCAGCAGCCAAGATGGGGCGGCAGGACATGAAAAACTGTTTTTT

V: TRBV7-2
size: NA
J: TRBJ2-3
D: NA
CDR3: CASTQIRRSSTDTQYF
DNA: TGTGCCAGCACTCAAATTCGGAGATCTAGCACAGATACGCAGTATTTT

V: TRBV19
size: once
J: TRBJ1-2
D: TRBD1
CDR3: CASSITGAYNYGYTF
DNA: TGTGCCAGTAGTATAACAGGGGCCTATAACTATGGCTACACCTTC

V: TRBV28
size: NA
J: TRBJ2-1
D: TRBD1
CDR3: CASNYLWTGESYNEQFF
DNA: TGTGCCAGCAATTATCTGTGGACAGGGGAATCCTACAATGAGCAGTTCTTC

V: TRBV9
size: NA
J: TRBJ1-2
D: NA
CDR3: CASSVGGRVYGYTF
DNA: TGTGCCAGCAGCGTGGGGGGGCGCGTCTATGGCTACACCTTC

V: TRBV6-6
size: few
J: TRBJ1-4
D: NA
CDR3: CASSYWGDEKLFF
DNA: TGTGCCAGCAGTTACTGGGGAGATGAAAAACTGTTTTTT

V: TRBV5-1
size: NA
J: TRBJ2-7
D: NA
CDR3: CASSWQQESYEQYF
DNA: TGCGCCAGCAGCTGGCAACAGGAATCCTACGAGCAGTACTTC

V: TRBV5-4
size: NA
J: TRBJ2-7
D: TRBD2
CDR3: CASSLIAGAYEQYF
DNA: TGTGCCAGCAGCTTGATAGCGGGGGCCTACGAGCAGTACTTC

V: TRBV13
size: NA
J: TRBJ2-3
D: TRBD1
CDR3: CASSLGLLDRAYDTQYF
DNA: TGTGCCAGCAGCTTAGGCCTTTTGGACAGGGCCTATGATACGCAGTATTTT

V: TRBV6-5
size: NA
J: TRBJ1-4
D: NA
CDR3: CATREQGPGEKLFF
DNA: TGTGCCACCAGAGAACAGGGTCCCGGCGAAAAACTGTTTTTT

V: TRBV13
size: NA
J: TRBJ1-1
D: TRBD1
CDR3: CASSEGATEAFF
DNA: TGTGCCAGCAGCGAGGGGGCCACTGAAGCTTTCTTT

V: TRBV9
size: NA
J: TRBJ2-5
D: TRBD2
CDR3: CASSVGGHVSGGQETQYF
DNA: TGTGCCAGCAGCGTAGGGGGTCACGTTAGCGGGGGACAAGAGACCCAGTACTTC

V: TRBV27
size: NA
J: TRBJ2-7
D: NA
CDR3: CASSPYWTEYEQYF
DNA: TGTGCCAGCAGTCCATACTGGACAGAGTACGAGCAGTACTTC

V: TRBV6-1
size: few
J: TRBJ2-5
D: NA
CDR3: CASSVQGYRQETQYF
DNA: TGTGCCAGCAGTGTGCAGGGGTATCGTCAAGAGACCCAGTACTTC

V: TRBV19
size: NA
J: TRBJ2-7
D: NA
CDR3: CASSIARDIIYEQYF
DNA: TGTGCCAGTAGTATAGCTCGCGACATAATCTACGAGCAGTACTTC

V: TRBV5-4
size: once
J: TRBJ2-2
D: TRBD1
CDR3: CASSLGQAETGELFF
DNA: TGTGCCAGCAGCCTAGGACAGGCGGAGACCGGGGAGCTGTTTTTT